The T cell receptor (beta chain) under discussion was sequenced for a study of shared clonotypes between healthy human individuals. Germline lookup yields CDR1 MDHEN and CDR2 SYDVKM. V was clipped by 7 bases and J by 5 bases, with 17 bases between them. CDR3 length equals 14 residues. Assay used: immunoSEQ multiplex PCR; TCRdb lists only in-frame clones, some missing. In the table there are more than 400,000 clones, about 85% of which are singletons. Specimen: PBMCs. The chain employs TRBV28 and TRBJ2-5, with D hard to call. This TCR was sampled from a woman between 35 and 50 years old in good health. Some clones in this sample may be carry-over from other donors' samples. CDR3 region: CASTGPRMGETQYF. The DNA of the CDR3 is TGTGCCAGCACGGGTCCCAGGATGGGGGAGACCCAGTACTTC.